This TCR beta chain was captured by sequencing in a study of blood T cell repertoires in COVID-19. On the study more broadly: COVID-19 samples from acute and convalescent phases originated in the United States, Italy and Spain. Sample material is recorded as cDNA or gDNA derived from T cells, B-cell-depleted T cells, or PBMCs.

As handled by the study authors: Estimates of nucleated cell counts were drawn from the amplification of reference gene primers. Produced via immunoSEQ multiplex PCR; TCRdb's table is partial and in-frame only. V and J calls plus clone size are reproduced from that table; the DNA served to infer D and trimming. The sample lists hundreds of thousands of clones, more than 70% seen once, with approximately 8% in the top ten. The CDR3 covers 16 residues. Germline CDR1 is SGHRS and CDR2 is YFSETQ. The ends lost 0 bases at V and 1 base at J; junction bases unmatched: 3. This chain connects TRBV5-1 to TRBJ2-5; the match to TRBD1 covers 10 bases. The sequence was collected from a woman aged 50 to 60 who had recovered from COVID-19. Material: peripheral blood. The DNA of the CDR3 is TGCGCCAGCAGCTTGGGCGGGACAGGGGCCCAAGAGACCCAGTACTTC. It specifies CASSLGGTGAQETQYF.